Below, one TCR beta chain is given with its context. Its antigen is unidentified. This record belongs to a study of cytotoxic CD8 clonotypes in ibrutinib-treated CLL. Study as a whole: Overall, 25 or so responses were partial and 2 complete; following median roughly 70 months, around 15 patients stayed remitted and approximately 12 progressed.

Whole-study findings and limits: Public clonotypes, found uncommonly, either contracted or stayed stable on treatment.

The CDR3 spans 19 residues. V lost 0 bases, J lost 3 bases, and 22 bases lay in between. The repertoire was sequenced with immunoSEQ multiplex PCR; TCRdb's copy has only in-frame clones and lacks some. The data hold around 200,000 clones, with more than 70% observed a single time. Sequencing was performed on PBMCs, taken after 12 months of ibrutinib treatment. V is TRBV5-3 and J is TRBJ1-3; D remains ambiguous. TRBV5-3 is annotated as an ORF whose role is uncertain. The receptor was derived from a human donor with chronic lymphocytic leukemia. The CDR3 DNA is TGTGCCAGAAGCTTGGAAGTTGCGGGTCCGCCGGCTCTTGGAAACACCATATATTTT. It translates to CARSLEVAGPPALGNTIYF.